Presented here are 28 T cell receptor beta chains from one specimen sequenced in a study of vaccination and CD4 T cells after COVID-19. No antigens are known for them. Treatment specified: roughly 10-day PBMC culture with coronavirus spike peptide pools or control peptides (ViraFEST assay). At the Johns Hopkins FTIC core, DNA taken from cultured CD4+ T cells was sequenced by way of the Oncomine TCR Beta short-read assay. Each CDR3 protein gets one entry after TCRdb re-called the PCR reads with MiXCR. The repertoire consists of roughly 15,000 distinct CDR3 sequences, with 51% occurring once and the leading ten covering about 10%. The sample consisted of CD4+ T cells from blood, cultured in vitro. These receptors all stem from a human donor who had recovered from COVID-19.

The chain combines TRBV10-3 with TRBJ1-3; a possible D gene is TRBD1 (5 bases). There are 14 residues in the CDR3. The V end lost 6 bases, the J end lost 0 bases, and 9 bases lay between the germline ends. In germline, CDR1 is ENHRY, CDR2 SYGVKD. CDR3 amino acids: CAIREGPSGNTIYF. In nucleotides, the CDR3 is TGTGCCATCAGGGAGGGGCCCTCTGGAAACACCATATATTTT.

The genes are TRBV15 and TRBJ2-1; D is perhaps TRBD1 (5 bases). This CDR3 has 14 amino acids. Between the trimmed V and J ends, which lost 1 base and 3 bases, there was a span of 7 bases. CDR1 LNHNV and CDR2 YYDKDF come from the germline V gene (reference sequence). The CDR3 loop is CATSRVQGYNEQFF. CDR3 nucleotide sequence: TGTGCCACCAGCAGAGTGCAGGGCTACAATGAGCAGTTCTTC. Variable domain in full (rest from reference TRBV15 and TRBJ2-1): DAMVIQNPRYQVTQFGKPVTLSCSQTLNHNVMYWYQQKSSQAPKLLFHYYDKDFNNEADTPDNFQSRRPNTSFCFLDIRSPGLGDTAMYLCATSRVQGYNEQFFGPGTRLTVL.

This clonotype was seen only a few times. The chain combines TRBV19 with TRBJ2-5; D unclear. The CDR3 length is 13 residues. The V gene's germline CDR1 is LNHDA and CDR2 SQIVND (reference sequence). Trimming pared 3 bases from V and 1 base from J, leaving 6 bases between. CDR3 amino acids: CASSIPPQETQYF. The CDR3 bases are TGTGCCAGTAGTATCCCTCCCCAAGAGACCCAGTACTTC.

This clonotype was recorded once. The chain has TRBV28 and TRBJ2-7; D gene ambiguous. This CDR3 spans 14 amino acids. Germline loops: CDR1 MDHEN, CDR2 SYDVKM. V lost 2 bases, J lost 5 bases, and 13 bases lay in between. CDR3 bases: TGTGCCAGCAGTTTAAGGTTGGGCAGGAACGAGCAGTACTTC. Translated: CASSLRLGRNEQYF.

The J gene is TRBJ2-1, the V gene TRBV15; 7 bases match TRBD2. V lost 4 bases, J lost 8 bases, and 5 bases stayed unmatched. The CDR3 runs to 13 residues. Germline loops: CDR1 LNHNV, CDR2 YYDKDF (reference sequence). DNA of the CDR3: TGTGCCACCAGCAAAGGACTAGTGGATGAGCAGTTCTTC. It encodes CATSKGLVDEQFF.

The chain links TRBV20-1 to TRBJ1-4, with D perhaps matching TRBD1 (6 bases). This CDR3 spans 14 amino acids. V shed 3 bases and J shed 7 bases, with 15 bases lying between them. Germline lookup yields CDR1 DFQATT and CDR2 SNEGSKA (reference sequence). For the CDR3, the DNA is TGCAGTGCTAGGGACAGTCGCGGGTTTGAAAAACTGTTTTTT. Protein: CSARDSRGFEKLFF.

The chain is built from TRBV20-1 and TRBJ1-1; 8 nucleotides match TRBD1. Germline loops: CDR1 DFQATT, CDR2 SNEGSKA (reference sequence). The CDR3 runs 11 residues. V was pared by 8 bases and J by 10 bases, with 9 bases of the junction left unmatched. CDR3 protein: CSPKTGEVAFF. CDR3 coding DNA: TGCAGTCCCAAGACAGGGGAGGTAGCTTTCTTT.

The V call is TRBV18, the J call TRBJ2-6; D gene unclear. Trimming left V 3 bases short and J 2 bases short, with 8 bases between. This CDR3 is built from 15 residues. Looked up from germline, CDR1 is KGHSH and CDR2 is LQKENI. CDR3 residues: CASSPQAPGANVLTF. CDR3 sequence (DNA): TGTGCCAGCTCACCCCAGGCACCTGGGGCCAACGTCCTGACTTTC. Supplemented by reference TRBV18 and TRBJ2-6, the full variable domain reads NAGVMQNPRHLVRRRGQEARLRCSPMKGHSHVYWYRQLPEEGLKFMVYLQKENIIDESGMPKERFSAEFPKEGPSILRIQQVVRGDSAAYFCASSPQAPGANVLTFGAGSRLTVL.

This clonotype was seen a handful of times. The chain has TRBV7-2 and TRBJ1-5; D is undetermined. CDR1 is SGHTA, CDR2 FQGNSA, per germline. The CDR3 is 14 amino acids. V shed 2 bases and J shed 2 bases, with 7 bases lying between them. The DNA for the CDR3 is TGTGCCAGCAGCTTAAGCGGGGGCAATCAGCCCCAGCATTTT. Protein product: CASSLSGGNQPQHF.

The chain carries TRBV28 and TRBJ1-5; a possible D gene is TRBD1 (6 bases). The CDR3 loop spans 16 amino acids. The V end was cut by 4 bases, the J end by 0 bases, with 13 bases between. Germline V CDR1 and CDR2: MDHEN, SYDVKM. The CDR3 DNA reads as TGTGCCAGCAGTTCAGGGGTATTGCTTAGCAATCAGCCCCAGCATTTT. Encoded protein: CASSSGVLLSNQPQHF.

This chain connects TRBV20-1 to TRBJ1-2, with D perhaps matching TRBD1 (6 bases). Germline V lookup: CDR1 DFQATT, CDR2 SNEGSKA (reference sequence). This CDR3 contains 12 residues. Trimming left V 6 bases short and J 8 bases short, with 16 bases between. The CDR3 protein is CSAETDRDGYTF. DNA for the CDR3: TGCAGTGCGGAAACGGACAGAGACGGCTACACCTTC.

The CDR3: CSAAAGLAGPTDTQYF. The CDR3 DNA is TGCAGTGCCGCCGCGGGACTAGCGGGACCCACAGATACGCAGTATTTT. The chain employs TRBV20-1 and TRBJ2-3; 13 bases map to TRBD2. V lost 6 bases to trimming and J lost 2 bases; unmatched junction nucleotides: 8. CDR3 length: 16 amino acids. Germline V gives CDR1 DFQATT, CDR2 SNEGSKA (reference sequence).

This clonotype was counted a few times. This rearrangement joins TRBV28 to TRBJ1-1; D is unclear. The ends were cut back, 0 bases at V and 1 base at J, with 9 bases in the middle. The V gene's germline CDR1 is MDHEN and CDR2 SYDVKM. The CDR3 has 15 amino acids. CDR3 residues: CASSLWGGQNTEAFF. The CDR3 DNA reads TGTGCCAGCAGTTTATGGGGAGGGCAGAACACTGAAGCTTTCTTT.

This clonotype was observed a few times. The rearrangement uses TRBV6-1 and TRBJ1-1; D possibly corresponds to TRBD1 (6 bases). The CDR3 is 15 residues long. Germline loops: CDR1 MNHNS, CDR2 SASEGT. Trimming stripped 2 bases from V and 5 bases from J, with 15 bases between. In nucleotides, the CDR3 is TGTGCCAGCAGTGAACCGCCGACAGGCAGGACTGAAGCTTTCTTT. Protein: CASSEPPTGRTEAFF.

This clonotype is a singleton in its sample. The chain joins TRBV5-1 to TRBJ2-7; TRBD1 aligns across 7 bases. V shed 2 bases and J 1 base; nucleotides not matched to a gene: 6. The CDR3 contains 15 residues. The V gene's germline CDR1 is SGHRS and CDR2 YFSETQ. This CDR3 reads CASSFPRQGSYEQYF. In DNA, the CDR3 is TGCGCCAGCAGCTTTCCCCGACAGGGTTCCTACGAGCAGTACTTC.

This clonotype was seen once. This sequence joins TRBV19 and TRBJ1-5; perhaps TRBD1 as D (5 bases). The germline gives CDR1 LNHDA, CDR2 SQIVND (reference sequence). This CDR3 is 12 amino acids long. Trimming shortened V by 6 bases and J by 6 bases, and 9 bases separated the two germline ends. The CDR3 DNA follows: TGTGCCAGTAGCCAGGGCGGTCAGCCCCAGCATTTT. Protein sequence: CASSQGGQPQHF.

The V and J genes are TRBV6-1 and TRBJ2-5; TRBD1 agrees at 7 bases. The CDR3 is made up of 15 amino acids. V shed 5 bases, J shed 0 bases, and the junction held 6 bases outside the gene matches. Germline assignment: CDR1 MNHNS and CDR2 SASEGT. The CDR3: CASSKLGQDQETQYF. CDR3 sequence (DNA): TGTGCCAGCAGTAAACTAGGACAGGACCAAGAGACCCAGTACTTC.

The gene calls are TRBV6-1 and TRBJ2-7, with D perhaps TRBD2 (6 bases). The ends were cut back, 8 bases at V and 3 bases at J, with 20 bases in the middle. CDR1 MNHNS and CDR2 SASEGT come from the germline V gene. The CDR3 is 15 residues long. The CDR3, as DNA: TGTGCCAGCGGTGGCGGGACCCACCCTCTCTACGAGCAGTACTTC. Translated, it gives CASGGGTHPLYEQYF.

The chain joins TRBV20-1 to TRBJ2-3; 8 nucleotides align to TRBD2. Germline lookup yields CDR1 DFQATT and CDR2 SNEGSKA (reference sequence). CDR3 size: 15 residues. V lost 5 bases and J lost 8; bases outside the gene matches: 15. CDR3 in DNA: TGCAGTGCTGCCCCATCTGCGGGAGGTACTTGTACGCAGTATTTT. This translates into CSAAPSAGGTCTQYF.

J is TRBJ2-5 and V is TRBV11-2; D gene ambiguous. In germline, CDR1 is SGHAT, CDR2 FQNNGV. The V gene lost 3 bases and the J gene lost 5 bases, with 16 bases spanning the gap. CDR3 size: 15 residues. The CDR3 here is CASSLGRVPRETQYF. The DNA for the CDR3 is TGTGCCAGCAGCTTGGGTAGGGTCCCTCGGGAGACCCAGTACTTC.

This rearrangement joins TRBV28 to TRBJ2-7; D is possibly TRBD1 or TRBD2 (5 bases each). V was pared by 2 bases and J by 2 bases, with 10 bases between. CDR1 is MDHEN, CDR2 SYDVKM, per germline. CDR3 length: 14 residues. CDR3: CASSLRGPTYEQYF. CDR3 bases: TGTGCCAGCAGTTTACGGGGACCGACCTACGAGCAGTACTTC.

This chain uses TRBV28 with TRBJ2-3; tentative D call: TRBD2 (6 bases). The CDR3 extends over 14 amino acids. Germline V gives CDR1 MDHEN, CDR2 SYDVKM. V was trimmed by 5 bases and J by 3 bases, leaving 12 bases between them. DNA for the CDR3: TGTGCCAGCAGTGGACAACGGGGGACAGATACGCAGTATTTT. It specifies CASSGQRGTDTQYF.

The V and J genes are TRBV20-1 and TRBJ2-7, with D perhaps TRBD1 (6 bases). This CDR3 contains 13 residues. Trimming removed 5 bases from V and 0 bases from J, with 11 bases in between. Looked up from germline, CDR1 is DFQATT and CDR2 is SNEGSKA (reference sequence). Written as DNA, the CDR3 is TGCAGTGCTCCTGACAGGTCCTCCTACGAGCAGTACTTC. Its protein is CSAPDRSSYEQYF.

The V gene is TRBV28, the J gene TRBJ2-3, with 10 nucleotides matching TRBD2. Trimming cost V 7 bases and J 0 bases; bases outside gene matches: 7. Germline V gene sequence: CDR1 MDHEN, CDR2 SYDVKM. CDR3 size: 16 residues. The CDR3 region has the DNA TGTGCCAGCACCCCTAGCGGGAGTCTCAGCACAGATACGCAGTATTTT. This translates into CASTPSGSLSTDTQYF.

This clonotype has more than one count but fewer than ten. The V gene is TRBV20-1, the J gene TRBJ2-2, with 9 bases lining up with TRBD2. The CDR3 spans 15 residues. V shed 6 bases, J shed 3 bases, and the junction held 8 bases outside the gene matches. CDR1 DFQATT and CDR2 SNEGSKA come from the germline V gene (reference sequence). The CDR3 region is CSASPSGMYTGELFF. In DNA form, the CDR3 reads TGCAGTGCGAGCCCTAGCGGGATGTACACCGGGGAGCTGTTTTTT.

The chain links TRBV2 to TRBJ2-7; TRBD1 matches at 7 bases. J was trimmed by 4 bases and V by 9 bases; bases with no gene match: 6. There are 12 residues in the CDR3. The germline CDR1 and CDR2 sequences are SNHLY and FYNNEI. DNA for the CDR3: TGTGCCAGTGGACAGGCCCCTTACGAGCAGTACTTC. Amino acids: CASGQAPYEQYF.

The chain joins TRBV6-1 to TRBJ2-3; TRBD1 matches 8 bases. The CDR3 is 19 amino acids. CDR1 and CDR2 from the germline V gene are MNHNS and SASEGT. V gave up 6 bases and J gave up 4 bases; unmatched junction bases: 21. This chain's CDR3 is CASRTPLSGQGGLSDTQYF. In DNA, the CDR3 is TGTGCCAGCAGGACCCCCCTCAGCGGACAGGGAGGTTTGTCAGATACGCAGTATTTT.

This clonotype was detected only a few times. The chain employs TRBV27 and TRBJ1-2, with 9 bases matching TRBD1. V was pared by 2 bases and J by 5 bases, with 9 bases of the junction left unmatched. CDR1 is MNHEY and CDR2 is SMNVEV in the germline V gene (reference sequence). The CDR3 covers 16 residues. CDR3 loop: CASSLVGTGGGYGYTF. CDR3 nucleotides: TGTGCCAGCAGTTTAGTCGGAACAGGGGGCGGGTATGGCTACACCTTC.